This passage covers 23 T cell receptor beta chains from one sample sequenced in a study of CD8 T cells in Susac syndrome. After extraction with the RNeasy kit, about 0.45 to 1 ug of the RNA was reverse transcribed using random hexamers. TCRdb passed the immunoSEQ multiplex PCR reads through MiXCR, listing each CDR3 protein once. The sample has some 200,000 distinct CDR3 sequences; nearly 97% are singletons. Sequenced material: CD4+ T cells from PBMCs. All receptors derive from a human donor with Susac syndrome.

This chain joins TRBV11-1 and TRBJ1-1; tentatively, D is TRBD1 (6 bases). Trimming stripped 2 bases from V and 2 bases from J, with 12 bases between. This CDR3 is built from 15 residues. Germline CDR1 SGHAT, CDR2 FQDESV (reference sequence). CDR3 sequence: CASSLSRGANTEAFF. For the CDR3, the DNA is TGTGCCAGCAGCTTAAGTCGGGGGGCTAACACTGAAGCTTTCTTT. Full variable domain (rest looked up from reference TRBV11-1 and TRBJ1-1): EAEVAQSPRYKITEKSQAVAFWCDPISGHATLYWYRQILGQGPELLVQFQDESVVDDSQLPKDRFSAERLKGVDSTLKIQPAELGDSAMYLCASSLSRGANTEAFFGQGTRLTVV.

This clonotype turned up a few times. The chain joins TRBV5-6 to TRBJ2-5, with D tentatively TRBD1 (6 bases). Trimming removed 1 base at V and 4 bases at J, with 11 bases between. The CDR3 sequence is 14 residues long. Germline lookup yields CDR1 SGHDT and CDR2 YYEEEE. CDR3 DNA sequence: TGTGCCAGCAGCTTGACAGGGTGGGGAGAGACCCAGTACTTC. Protein: CASSLTGWGETQYF.

The chain links TRBV3-1 to TRBJ1-6; D perhaps matches TRBD1 (5 bases). Germline V gene lookup returns CDR1 LGHDT and CDR2 YNNKEL (reference sequence). V was cut by 1 base and J by 8 bases, with 9 bases left in between. The CDR3 extends over 14 amino acids. In DNA, the CDR3 is TGTGCCAGCAGCCAAGTGGGACGCCATTCACCCCTCCACTTT. Translation: CASSQVGRHSPLHF. Combining the CDR3 with reference TRBV3-1 and TRBJ1-6 gives the whole variable domain DTAVSQTPKYLVTQMGNDKSIKCEQNLGHDTMYWYKQDSKKFLKIMFSYNNKELIINETVPNRFSPKSPDKAHLNLHINSLELGDSAVYFCASSQVGRHSPLHFGNGTRLTVT.

This clonotype has just one count. The chain couples TRBV7-2 to TRBJ1-1, with D unresolved. Per the germline V gene, CDR1 is SGHTA and CDR2 is FQGNSA. The ends were cut back, 1 base at V and 1 base at J, with 16 bases in the middle. This CDR3 has 17 amino acids. CDR3 amino acids: CASSLGLTSNKNTEAFF. The CDR3 DNA is TGTGCCAGCAGCTTAGGACTGACTTCAAATAAGAACACTGAAGCTTTCTTT. Full variable domain (outside the CDR3, taken from reference TRBV7-2 and TRBJ1-1): GAGVSQSPSNKVTEKGKDVELRCDPISGHTALYWYRQSLGQGLEFLIYFQGNSAPDKSGLPSDRFSAERTGGSVSTLTIQRTQQEDSAVYLCASSLGLTSNKNTEAFFGQGTRLTVV.

The chain uses TRBV27 and TRBJ1-2; D is possibly TRBD1 (5 bases). The germline V gene encodes CDR1 MNHEY and CDR2 SMNVEV (reference sequence). Trimming took off 1 base at V and 6 bases at J, with 9 bases between the two ends. The CDR3 is made up of 13 amino acids. The CDR3 reads CASSLWGGNGYTF. CDR3 coding DNA: TGTGCCAGCAGTTTATGGGGCGGGAATGGCTACACCTTC.

This clonotype was observed a few times. The genes are TRBV11-2 and TRBJ1-5; D gene uncertain. The germline V and J ends were trimmed by 0 bases and 4 bases, with 10 bases remaining between them. This CDR3 has 15 amino acids. The germline CDR1 and CDR2 sequences are SGHAT and FQNNGV. The CDR3 region has the DNA TGTGCCAGCAGCTTAGACCGAGGAGTGAATCAGCCCCAGCATTTT. This gives the protein CASSLDRGVNQPQHF.

This chain uses TRBV7-3 with TRBJ1-1; 7 bases are a match to TRBD1. This CDR3 is 16 amino acids long. Trimming took 5 bases from V and 4 from J; bases not matched to a gene: 13. Germline lookup yields CDR1 SGHTA and CDR2 FQGTGA. CDR3 in DNA: TGTGCCAGCAGCCAACAGGGGAAAGGGCCCCGCACTGAAGCTTTCTTT. Protein: CASSQQGKGPRTEAFF.

This sequence joins TRBV14 and TRBJ1-1; TRBD1 aligns across 7 bases. The V segment lost 3 bases and the J segment 0 bases; nucleotides outside the gene matches: 4. This CDR3 has 15 residues. Germline CDR1 is SGHDN and CDR2 is FVKESK. CDR3 region: CASSQRTGVNTEAFF. CDR3 nucleotides: TGTGCCAGCAGCCAGAGGACAGGAGTGAACACTGAAGCTTTCTTT.

The rearrangement joins TRBV20-1 to TRBJ1-3, with D maybe TRBD1 (5 bases). Per germline, CDR1 DFQATT and CDR2 SNEGSKA (reference sequence). The CDR3 has 12 amino acids. With 5 bases removed from V and 6 bases from J, the gap between germline ends came to 11 bases. The DNA of the CDR3 is TGCAGTGCTTCAGGGATCGAAAACACCATATATTTT. Residues: CSASGIENTIYF.

V is TRBV12-3 or TRBV12-4 and J is TRBJ2-2, with D perhaps given as TRBD1 or TRBD2 (5 bases each). The CDR3 sequence is 15 residues long. V dropped 8 bases and J dropped 5 bases, with 18 bases sitting between them. CDR3 in DNA: TGTGCCAGCCTTACTAGGGGAGTCTCGACCGGGGAGCTGTTTTTT. It yields the protein CASLTRGVSTGELFF.

The chain has TRBV20-1 and TRBJ2-1; TRBD2 matches at 11 bases. Germline V CDR1 and CDR2: DFQATT, SNEGSKA (reference sequence). Unmatched junction bases numbered 11, after V lost 1 base and J lost 0 bases. The length of the CDR3 is 19 residues. The CDR3 spells CSARARLAGGMSSYNEQFF. The CDR3 DNA follows: TGCAGTGCTAGAGCTAGGCTAGCGGGGGGAATGAGCTCCTACAATGAGCAGTTCTTC.

This chain links TRBV2 with TRBJ2-5; possibly TRBD2 for D (5 bases). The CDR3 totals 14 residues. Trimming removed 8 bases from V and 1 base from J, with 14 bases in between. Germline V gene data show CDR1 as SNHLY and CDR2 as FYNNEI. The CDR3 DNA follows: TGTGCCAGCGCGAGGGATAGGAGCCAAGAGACCCAGTACTTC. Translation: CASARDRSQETQYF.

V usage is TRBV29-1 and J usage is TRBJ2-3; 11 positions match TRBD1. The V segment lost 6 bases and the J segment 3 bases; nucleotides outside the gene matches: 11. Germline CDR1 and CDR2: SQVTM and ANQGSEA. CDR3 size: 16 residues. The CDR3 region is CSVTDRGLGRTDTQYF. DNA of the CDR3: TGCAGCGTGACGGACAGGGGGCTGGGTCGGACAGATACGCAGTATTTT.

Here the CDR3 reads CSAREGIAYEQYF. CDR3 sequence (DNA): TGCAGTGCTAGAGAAGGCATAGCCTACGAGCAGTACTTC. This sequence joins TRBV20-1 and TRBJ2-7, with no clear D. The V gene lost 0 bases and the J gene lost 2 bases, with 8 bases spanning the gap. This CDR3 is 13 amino acids long. CDR1 and CDR2 (germline): DFQATT, SNEGSKA (reference sequence).

The V call is TRBV28, the J call TRBJ2-3, with 10 bases matching TRBD2. Germline V gives CDR1 MDHEN, CDR2 SYDVKM. Trimming removed 6 bases from V and 3 bases from J; junction bases left unmatched: 6. This CDR3 has 15 residues. CDR3 bases: TGTGCCAGCAGCCCGGGGGGACTAGCGACAGATACGCAGTATTTT. Its translation is CASSPGGLATDTQYF. Variable domain in full (rest from reference TRBV28 and TRBJ2-3): DVKVTQSSRYLVKRTGEKVFLECVQDMDHENMFWYRQDPGLGLRLIYFSYDVKMKEKGDIPEGYSVSREKKERFSLILESASTNQTSMYLCASSPGGLATDTQYFGPGTRLTVL.

The J gene is TRBJ1-4, the V gene TRBV4-1; D gene unclear. V gave up 1 base and J gave up 11 bases, with 11 bases separating them. Germline V gene sequence: CDR1 MGHRA, CDR2 YSYEKL. This CDR3 is built from 13 residues. The CDR3 DNA is TGCGCCAGCAGCCAAGGGCCGAGGTCCAAACTGTTTTTT. It is translated as CASSQGPRSKLFF.

The genes are TRBV20-1 and TRBJ2-3; 9 bases fit TRBD1. Trimming removed 5 bases from V and 4 bases from J; junction bases left unmatched: 7. This CDR3 contains 14 residues. Germline values: CDR1 DFQATT, CDR2 SNEGSKA (reference sequence). This chain's CDR3 is CSAEGDRDPDTQYF. The CDR3 nucleotides are TGCAGTGCTGAAGGGGACAGGGACCCAGATACGCAGTATTTT.

With regard to this clonotype: The junction and the germline gene differ at one end; a read error may be behind it. The chain employs TRBV4-3 and TRBJ1-2, with D maybe TRBD1 (5 bases). The germline gives CDR1 LGHNA, CDR2 YSLEER. The CDR3 has 14 amino acids. CDR3 sequence: CASRQDVGTGGYTF. In nucleotides, the CDR3 is TGCGCCAGCAGACAAGATGTAGGGACCGGGGGCTACACCTTC.

The V and J genes are TRBV6-6 and TRBJ1-1, with a tentative D call TRBD1 (5 bases). Deletions cut 2 bases from V and 0 bases from J, with 13 bases between. In germline, CDR1 is MNHNY, CDR2 SVGAGI (reference sequence). The CDR3 runs 16 residues. The DNA of the CDR3 is TGTGCCAGCAGTTACGGGGCAGAGAAACTGAACACTGAAGCTTTCTTT. It encodes CASSYGAEKLNTEAFF.

For the CDR3, the DNA is TGCAGCGTTGAACGGCTGACCCAGTACTTC. Residues: CSVERLTQYF. This chain joins TRBV29-1 and TRBJ2-5; D is unclear. The germline CDR1 and CDR2 sequences are SQVTM and ANQGSEA. The CDR3 covers 10 residues. V lost 2 bases and J 7 bases, leaving 5 bases between the germline ends.

This chain uses TRBV10-3 with TRBJ2-2, with D possibly matching TRBD1 (6 bases). Germline lookup yields CDR1 ENHRY and CDR2 SYGVKD. The CDR3 runs 13 residues. V was clipped by 11 bases and J by 5 bases, with 15 bases between them. For the CDR3, the DNA is TGTGCCGGGAAGGCAGGGGCGACCGGGGAGCTGTTTTTT. Encoded protein: CAGKAGATGELFF.

The chain employs TRBV3-1 and TRBJ1-5; 8 bases agree with TRBD1. Trimming cost V 4 bases and J 9 bases; bases outside gene matches: 11. Germline values: CDR1 LGHDT, CDR2 YNNKEL (reference sequence). The CDR3 sequence is 15 residues long. This CDR3 is CASSLTGTGGRPQHF. For the CDR3, the DNA is TGTGCCAGCAGCCTCACGGGGACAGGTGGTCGGCCCCAGCATTTT. Complete variable domain (other parts from reference TRBV3-1 and TRBJ1-5): DTAVSQTPKYLVTQMGNDKSIKCEQNLGHDTMYWYKQDSKKFLKIMFSYNNKELIINETVPNRFSPKSPDKAHLNLHINSLELGDSAVYFCASSLTGTGGRPQHFGDGTRLSIL.

The V and J genes are TRBV14 and TRBJ1-2; no clear D gene. There are 13 residues in the CDR3. V was pared by 4 bases and J by 8 bases, with 14 bases between. From germline, CDR1 is SGHDN and CDR2 FVKESK. The CDR3 loop is CASSLDMWTGYTF. The CDR3 DNA is TGTGCCAGCAGCCTTGACATGTGGACCGGCTACACCTTC. Full variable domain (remainder filled in from reference TRBV14 and TRBJ1-2): EAGVTQFPSHSVIEKGQTVTLRCDPISGHDNLYWYRRVMGKEIKFLLHFVKESKQDESGMPNNRFLAERTGGTYSTLKVQPAELEDSGVYFCASSLDMWTGYTFGSGTRLTVV.